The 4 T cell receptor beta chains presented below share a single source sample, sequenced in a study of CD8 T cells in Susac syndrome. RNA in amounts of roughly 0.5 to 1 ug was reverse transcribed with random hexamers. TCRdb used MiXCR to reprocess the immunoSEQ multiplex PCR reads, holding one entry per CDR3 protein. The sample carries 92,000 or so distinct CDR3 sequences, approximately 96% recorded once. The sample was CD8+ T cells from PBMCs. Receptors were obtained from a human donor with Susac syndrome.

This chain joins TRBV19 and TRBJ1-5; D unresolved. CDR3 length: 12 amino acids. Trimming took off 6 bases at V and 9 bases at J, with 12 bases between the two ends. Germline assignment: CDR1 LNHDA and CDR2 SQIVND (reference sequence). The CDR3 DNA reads TGTGCCAGTAGCGGAGGAGCACCGCCCCAGCATTTT. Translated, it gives CASSGGAPPQHF.

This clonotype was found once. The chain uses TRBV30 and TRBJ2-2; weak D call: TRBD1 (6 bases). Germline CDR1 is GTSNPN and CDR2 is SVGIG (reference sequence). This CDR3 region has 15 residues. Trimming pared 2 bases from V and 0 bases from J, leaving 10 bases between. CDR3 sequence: CAWSTGQANTGELFF. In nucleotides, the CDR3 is TGTGCCTGGAGTACGGGACAAGCGAACACCGGGGAGCTGTTTTTT. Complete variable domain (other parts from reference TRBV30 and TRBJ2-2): SQTIHQWPATLVQPVGSPLSLECTVEGTSNPNLYWYRQAAGRGLQLLFYSVGIGQISSEVPQNLSASRPQDRQFILSSKKLLLSDSGFYLCAWSTGQANTGELFFGEGSRLTVL.

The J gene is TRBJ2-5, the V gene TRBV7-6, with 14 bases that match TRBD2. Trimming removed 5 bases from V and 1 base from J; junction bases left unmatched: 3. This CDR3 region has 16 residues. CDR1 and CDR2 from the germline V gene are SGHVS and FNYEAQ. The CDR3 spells CASSTGLAGGQETQYF. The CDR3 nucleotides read TGTGCCAGCAGCACCGGACTAGCGGGGGGCCAAGAGACCCAGTACTTC.

The CDR3 region has the DNA TGTGCCAGCATGGTCTCAGGAACCAACGAGCAGTACTTC. It encodes CASMVSGTNEQYF. V usage is TRBV28 and J usage is TRBJ2-7; D uncertain. The V and J ends lost 7 bases and 5 bases respectively, with 15 bases between them. The CDR3 covers 13 residues. Germline assignment: CDR1 MDHEN and CDR2 SYDVKM.